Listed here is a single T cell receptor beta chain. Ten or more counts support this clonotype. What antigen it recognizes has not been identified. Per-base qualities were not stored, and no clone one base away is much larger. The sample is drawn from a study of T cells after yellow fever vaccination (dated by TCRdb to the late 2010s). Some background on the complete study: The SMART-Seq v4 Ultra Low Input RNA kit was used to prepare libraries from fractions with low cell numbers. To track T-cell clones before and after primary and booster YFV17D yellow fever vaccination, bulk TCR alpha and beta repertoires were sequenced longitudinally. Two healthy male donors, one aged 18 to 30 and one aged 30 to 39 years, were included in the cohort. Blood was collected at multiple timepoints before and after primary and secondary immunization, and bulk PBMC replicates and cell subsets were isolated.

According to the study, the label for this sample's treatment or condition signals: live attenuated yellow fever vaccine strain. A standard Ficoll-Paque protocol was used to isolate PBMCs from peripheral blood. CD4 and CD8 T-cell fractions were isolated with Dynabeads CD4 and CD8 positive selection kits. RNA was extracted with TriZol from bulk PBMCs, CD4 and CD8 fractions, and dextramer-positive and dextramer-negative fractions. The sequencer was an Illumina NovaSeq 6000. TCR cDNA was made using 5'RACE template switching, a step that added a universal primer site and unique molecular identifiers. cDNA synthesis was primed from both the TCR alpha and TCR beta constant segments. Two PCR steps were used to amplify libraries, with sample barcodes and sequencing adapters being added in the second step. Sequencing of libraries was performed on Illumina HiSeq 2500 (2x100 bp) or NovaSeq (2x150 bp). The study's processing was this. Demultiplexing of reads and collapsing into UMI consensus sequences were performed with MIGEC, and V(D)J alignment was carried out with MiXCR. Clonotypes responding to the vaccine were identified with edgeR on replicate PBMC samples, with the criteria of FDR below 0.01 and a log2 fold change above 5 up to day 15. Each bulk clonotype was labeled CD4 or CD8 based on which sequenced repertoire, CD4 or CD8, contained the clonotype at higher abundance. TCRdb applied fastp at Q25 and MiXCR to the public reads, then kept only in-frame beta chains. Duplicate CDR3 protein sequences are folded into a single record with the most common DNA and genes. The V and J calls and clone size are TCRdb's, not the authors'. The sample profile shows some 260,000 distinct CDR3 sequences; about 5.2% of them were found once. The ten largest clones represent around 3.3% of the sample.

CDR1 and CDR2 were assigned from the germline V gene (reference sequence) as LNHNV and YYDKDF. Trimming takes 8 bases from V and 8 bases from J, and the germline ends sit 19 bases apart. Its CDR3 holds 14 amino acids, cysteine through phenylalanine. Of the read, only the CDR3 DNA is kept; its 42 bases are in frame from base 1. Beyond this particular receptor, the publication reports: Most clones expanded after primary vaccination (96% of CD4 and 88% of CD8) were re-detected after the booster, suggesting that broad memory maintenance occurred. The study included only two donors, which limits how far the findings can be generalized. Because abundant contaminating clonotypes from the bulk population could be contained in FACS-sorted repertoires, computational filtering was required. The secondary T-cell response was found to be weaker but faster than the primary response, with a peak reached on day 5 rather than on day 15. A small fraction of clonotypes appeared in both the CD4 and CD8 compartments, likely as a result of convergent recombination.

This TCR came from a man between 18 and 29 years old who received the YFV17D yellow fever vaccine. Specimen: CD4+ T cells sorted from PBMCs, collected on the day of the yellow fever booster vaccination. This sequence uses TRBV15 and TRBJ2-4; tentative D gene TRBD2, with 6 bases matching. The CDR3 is CATGRGAGPDIQYF. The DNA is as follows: TGTGCCACCGGCCGTGGGGCGGGGCCGGACATTCAGTACTTC. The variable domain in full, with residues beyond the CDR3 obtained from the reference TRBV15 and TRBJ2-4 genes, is DAMVIQNPRYQVTQFGKPVTLSCSQTLNHNVMYWYQQKSSQAPKLLFHYYDKDFNNEADTPDNFQSRRPNTSFCFLDIRSPGLGDTAMYLCATGRGAGPDIQYFGAGTRLSVL.